A single TCR beta chain is shown here with its context. No antigen is known for it. This sample was taken from a study of blood T cells in healthy people across ages. Sample-barcoded 5' priming and a J-beta primer mix drove a second PCR of about 6 to 12 cycles. Every single cDNA molecule received a tag from a template-switch adaptor with 12 random nucleotides. Sequencing recovered at least 3 million CDR3-containing paired-end reads from each sample. MiXCR, applied by TCRdb to the 5' RACE reads, yields one record per CDR3 protein. The sample yields 1,500,000 or so distinct CDR3 sequences, roughly 43% seen once. General study findings and limits: Changes in expanded clonotypes were possibly confounded, as the CMV status of donors was unknown. Measured against age, TCR beta diversity per million T cells decreased in a roughly linear manner.

This clonotype originated in a woman aged 18-29 years in good health. The specimen sequenced was blood.

The CDR3 bases are TGTGCCAGCAGCGCCCAGGGGGTGTTCACTGAAGCTTTCTTT. As protein: CASSAQGVFTEAFF. This chain links TRBV9 with TRBJ1-1; TRBD1 matches at 7 bases. With 3 bases clipped from V and 4 bases from J, the junction kept 6 bases outside the gene matches. Germline V gene sequence: CDR1 SGDLS, CDR2 YYNGEE. CDR3 size: 14 residues.